These T cell receptor beta chains were read from a single sample in a study of shared clonotypes between healthy human individuals. Clones were sequenced by immunoSEQ multiplex PCR, and TCRdb holds only the in-frame ones, with some missing. The sample shows fewer than 2.5 million clones, roughly 93% of them seen only once. The specimen was naive CD4+ T cells from PBMCs. Receptors originate from a man between 18 and 29 years old in good health. Some clones in this sample may be carry-over from other donors' samples. The CDR3 runs from the conserved cysteine through the conserved F or W.

V gene,CDR3 protein
TRBV27,CASSFDRQGGSSPLHF
TRBV5-1,CASSLSGKGSYEQYF
TRBV11-2,CASSLGPGGELFF
TRBV5-6,CASSPVGVPDTQYF
TRBV7-3,CASSPGQSWSEAFF
TRBV7-9,CASSQTGGDEKLFF
TRBV28,CASSFDPLAGGKETQYF
TRBV20-1,CSARRDNEQFF
TRBV10-2,CASKGLRGSYNEQFF
TRBV25-1,CASSTPRAYQETQYF
TRBV4-2,CASSQAGRNYEQYF